Detailed here is one T cell receptor (beta chain). The clone's antigen remains unknown. Per-base quality was not reported, and no clone a single base away is much larger than it. Using the immunoSEQ assay, TCRB CDR3 regions were amplified from approximately 2 micrograms of genomic DNA, or from all available DNA when less than that was on hand. For multiplex PCR, 60 forward primers for TCR V beta segments and 13 reverse primers for J beta segments were used. Synthetic control templates were spiked into each sample at limiting dilution to estimate reads per starting template. Reads of 87 bp were generated by sequencing on the Illumina HiSeq System. The original pipeline was this. PCR and sequencing errors were removed by merging closely related sequences with a nearest neighbor algorithm. TCR overlap was measured as the percentage of unique tumor TCR beta sequences that were also present in the peripheral blood of the same patient. The table comes from immuneACCESS by way of TCRdb, which keeps in-frame sequences with V and J called. Part of the clones is missing from these tables; in studies checked, under half for an unresolved V gene and the rest for unknown reasons. V and J calls plus clone size are reproduced from that table; the DNA served to infer D and trimming. Counted in this sample were approximately 48,000 clones; approximately 89% of them appeared once. Clones ranked in the top ten supply roughly 5.4% of the sample.

These data belong to a study of glioma-infiltrating T cells after dendritic cell vaccination (dated by TCRdb to the mid-2010s). About the study as a whole: The cohort comprised about 15 glioblastoma patients from Phase I and II dendritic cell vaccination trials, 9 newly diagnosed and 6 with recurrent disease. Patients received autologous tumor lysate-pulsed dendritic cell vaccination between about 2002 and 2013. The vaccine consisted of monocyte-derived dendritic cells cultured less than 9 days with IL-4 and GM-CSF, then pulsed overnight with autologous tumor lysate. Patients received three intradermal dendritic cell vaccine injections at biweekly intervals in the arm below the axilla. In glioblastoma patients vaccinated with dendritic cells, deep sequencing of TCR beta CDR3 regions served to measure tumor-infiltrating lymphocyte content and to compare repertoires between tumor and blood. Survival after dendritic cell vaccination was correlated with TCR sequencing metrics, such as TIL content and the overlap between tumor and blood repertoires.

The sample's time point label is to be understood as: after dendritic cell vaccination, including at tumor progression/relapse. Selection of patients required sufficient residual fresh-frozen tumor tissue and over two years of available survival data. Although molecular status otherwise differed among the glioblastoma patients, no patient had an isocitrate dehydrogenase mutation. PBMC collection took place before vaccination, two weeks after the third vaccination, and at tumor progression if progression occurred. Genomic DNA was extracted with the Qiagen DNeasy Blood extraction Kit. The paper's findings and limits, for the study overall: After dendritic cell vaccination, a higher estimated pretreatment TIL content predicted longer time to progression and overall survival. The cohort was small and heterogeneous, few patients had complete blood and tumor sets, and even fewer had initial-recurrent tumor pairs. TCR clonality showed no direct relationship with survival, which suggests that a diverse polyclonal response may be important. The response model built on TCR overlap across three groups was characterized as speculative, with prospective validation still needed.

The CDR3 runs 14 residues from the cysteine to the phenylalanine. The entry retains the CDR3 DNA only, 42 bases that are in frame from base 1. The germline V gene gives CDR1 as SNHLY and CDR2 as FYNNEI. The V and J ends are trimmed by 6 bases and 4 bases, leaving 15 bases between them. This sample comprised blood, obtained after dendritic cell vaccination. This chain is built from TRBV2 and TRBJ2-5, and possibly TRBD2, on 6 matching bases. This TCR was sampled from a human donor with glioblastoma. The bases read TGTGCCAGCAGGGGGGGTGGTTTGACAGAGACCCAGTACTTC. Translated, this gives CASRGGGLTETQYF.